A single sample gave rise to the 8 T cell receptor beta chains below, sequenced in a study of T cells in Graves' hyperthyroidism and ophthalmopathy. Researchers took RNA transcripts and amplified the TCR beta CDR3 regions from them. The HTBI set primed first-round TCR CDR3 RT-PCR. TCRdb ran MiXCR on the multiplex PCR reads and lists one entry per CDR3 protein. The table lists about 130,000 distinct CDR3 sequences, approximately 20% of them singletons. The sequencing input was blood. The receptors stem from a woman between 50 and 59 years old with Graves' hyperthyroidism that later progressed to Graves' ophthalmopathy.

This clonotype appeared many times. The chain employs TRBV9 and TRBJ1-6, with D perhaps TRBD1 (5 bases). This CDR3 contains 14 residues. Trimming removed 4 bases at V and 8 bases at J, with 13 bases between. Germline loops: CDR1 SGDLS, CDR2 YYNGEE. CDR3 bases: TGTGCCAGCAGCTCGTCAGGGTATGATTCACCCCTCCACTTT. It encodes CASSSSGYDSPLHF.

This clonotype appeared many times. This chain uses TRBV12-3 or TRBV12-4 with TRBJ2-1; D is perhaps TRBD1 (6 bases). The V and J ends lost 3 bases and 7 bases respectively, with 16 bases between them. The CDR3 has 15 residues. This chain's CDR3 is CASSFQGLIRNEQFF. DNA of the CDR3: TGTGCCAGCAGTTTTCAGGGGCTAATTAGGAATGAGCAGTTCTTC.

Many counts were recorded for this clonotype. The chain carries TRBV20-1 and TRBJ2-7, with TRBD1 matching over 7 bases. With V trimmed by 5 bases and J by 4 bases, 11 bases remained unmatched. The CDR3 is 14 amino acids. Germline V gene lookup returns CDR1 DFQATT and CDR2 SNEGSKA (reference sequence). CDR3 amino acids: CSAARQGGSYEQYF. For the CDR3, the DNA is TGCAGTGCTGCACGACAGGGTGGTTCGTACGAGCAGTACTTC.

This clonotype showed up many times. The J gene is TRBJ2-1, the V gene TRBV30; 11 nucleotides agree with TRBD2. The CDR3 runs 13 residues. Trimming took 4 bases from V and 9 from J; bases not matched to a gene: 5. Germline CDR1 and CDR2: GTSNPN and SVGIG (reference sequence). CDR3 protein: CAWNGLAGAEQFF. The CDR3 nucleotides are TGTGCCTGGAACGGACTAGCGGGCGCTGAGCAGTTCTTC.

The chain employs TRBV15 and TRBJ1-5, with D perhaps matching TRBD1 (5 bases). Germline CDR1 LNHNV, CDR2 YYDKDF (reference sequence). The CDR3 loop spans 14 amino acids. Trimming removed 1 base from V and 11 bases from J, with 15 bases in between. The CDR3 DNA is TGTGCCACCAGCAGAGGTGGGGACCCGGTGGCCCAGCATTTT. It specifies CATSRGGDPVAQHF.

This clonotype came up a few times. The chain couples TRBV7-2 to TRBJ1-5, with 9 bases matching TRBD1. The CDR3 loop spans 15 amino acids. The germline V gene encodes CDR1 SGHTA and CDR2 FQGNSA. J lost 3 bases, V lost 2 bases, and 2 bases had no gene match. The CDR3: CASSLYRGLNQPQHF. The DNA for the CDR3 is TGTGCCAGCAGCTTATACAGGGGGCTCAATCAGCCCCAGCATTTT.

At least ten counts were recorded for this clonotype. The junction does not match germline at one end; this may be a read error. CDR3 in amino acids: CASTLDLNTEAFF. CDR3 coding DNA: TGCGCCAGCACCTTGGATCTTAACACTGAAGCTTTCTTT. J is TRBJ1-1 and V is TRBV5-1; D unresolved. The CDR3 extends over 13 amino acids. Per the germline V gene, CDR1 is SGHRS and CDR2 is YFSETQ.

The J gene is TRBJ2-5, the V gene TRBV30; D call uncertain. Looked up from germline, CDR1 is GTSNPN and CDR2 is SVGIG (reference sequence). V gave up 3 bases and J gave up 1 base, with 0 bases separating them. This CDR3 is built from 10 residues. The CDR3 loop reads CAWSQETQYF. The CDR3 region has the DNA TGTGCCTGGAGCCAAGAGACCCAGTACTTC.